One sample yielded the 26 T cell receptor beta chains listed below, sequenced in a study of T-cell memory formation after mild COVID-19. MiXCR, applied by TCRdb to the 5' RACE reads, yields one record per CDR3 protein. This table holds 400,000 to 500,000 distinct CDR3 sequences, roughly 20% found once. Sequencing was carried out using PBMCs or a T cell subset sorted from them (not recorded which). These receptors were obtained from an adult woman who had mild COVID-19 (a few samples of this study predate the infection). Cell type and time point are not known.

The chain's CDR3 is CSASLAGGTDTQYF. For the CDR3, the DNA is TGCAGTGCTAGTCTAGCGGGGGGCACAGATACGCAGTATTTT. V is TRBV20-1 and J is TRBJ2-3; 10 bases are a match to TRBD2. This CDR3 has 14 residues. The V and J ends lost 3 bases and 1 base, in that order; junction bases with no gene match: 1. Germline V CDR1 and CDR2: DFQATT, SNEGSKA (reference sequence).

There are a few counts of this clonotype. This chain uses TRBV7-2 with TRBJ2-1, with 8 nucleotides matching TRBD1. The CDR3 sequence is 15 residues long. V dropped 5 bases and J dropped 2; count of bases not matched to a gene: 5. Germline CDR1 is SGHTA and CDR2 is FQGNSA. In nucleotides, the CDR3 is TGTGCCAGCAGCCTTACAGGGGGACCCTACAATGAGCAGTTCTTC. Its translation: CASSLTGGPYNEQFF. Drawing the rest from reference TRBV7-2 and TRBJ2-1, the complete variable domain is GAGVSQSPSNKVTEKGKDVELRCDPISGHTALYWYRQSLGQGLEFLIYFQGNSAPDKSGLPSDRFSAERTGGSVSTLTIQRTQQEDSAVYLCASSLTGGPYNEQFFGPGTRLTVL.

Only a few counts were recorded for this clonotype. CDR3 sequence reads: CASSLAGVGPEKLFF. CDR3 DNA sequence: TGCGCCAGCAGCTTGGCCGGAGTTGGTCCCGAAAAACTGTTTTTT. The genes are TRBV5-1 and TRBJ1-4; no reliable D call. Germline V gene data show CDR1 as SGHRS and CDR2 as YFSETQ. This CDR3 region has 15 residues. The V gene lost 0 bases and the J gene lost 8 bases, with 14 bases spanning the gap.

This clonotype has a count of ten or more. The V gene is TRBV6-2 or TRBV6-3, the J gene TRBJ2-7; 13 positions match TRBD2. This CDR3 spans 15 amino acids. Germline-derived CDR1 and CDR2 are MNHEY and SVGEGT. V dropped 6 bases and J dropped 3; count of bases not matched to a gene: 5. CDR3 bases: TGTGCCAGCAGCACTGGGACTAGCGGGATCTACGAGCAGTACTTC. Its protein product is CASSTGTSGIYEQYF.

J is TRBJ1-1 and V is TRBV11-2; D may be TRBD1 (5 bases). Germline V lookup: CDR1 SGHAT, CDR2 FQNNGV. The CDR3 loop spans 15 amino acids. V was pared by 0 bases and J by 1 base, with 9 bases between. The CDR3 loop reads CASSLDYQGNTEAFF. The CDR3 bases are TGTGCCAGCAGCTTAGATTATCAGGGGAACACTGAAGCTTTCTTT.

The genes are TRBV12-3 or TRBV12-4 and TRBJ1-5; D is unresolved. V was clipped by 7 bases and J by 5 bases, with 18 bases between them. The CDR3 runs to 15 residues. For the CDR3, the DNA is TGTGCCAGCAACCGTTATCCCGGGTCGGATCAGCCCCAGCATTTT. Translating it yields CASNRYPGSDQPQHF.

The chain recombines TRBV12-3 or TRBV12-4 with TRBJ2-1; no clear D gene. This CDR3 has 12 residues. V was shortened by 8 bases and J by 7 bases, with 12 bases between the two germline ends. The CDR3 region has the DNA TGTGCCAGCTTAGACCGAACTAATGAGCAGTTCTTC. Protein: CASLDRTNEQFF.

This chain uses TRBV29-1 with TRBJ2-7; a possible D gene is TRBD1 (6 bases). Between the trimmed V and J ends, which lost 6 bases and 2 bases, there was a span of 17 bases. In germline, CDR1 is SQVTM, CDR2 ANQGSEA. This CDR3 region has 14 residues. CDR3 sequence reads: CSVLGTSLPYEQYF. CDR3 in DNA: TGCAGCGTCCTCGGGACATCCCTACCCTACGAGCAGTACTTC.

This clonotype was seen only a few times. V gene TRBV7-9 combines with J gene TRBJ1-1; D is undetermined. CDR1 and CDR2 (germline): SEHNR, FQNEAQ (reference sequence). The V gene lost 1 base and the J gene lost 0 bases, with 6 bases spanning the gap. This CDR3 comprises 14 residues. This CDR3 is CASSLGVMNTEAFF. The CDR3 DNA sequence: TGTGCCAGCAGCTTAGGGGTCATGAACACTGAAGCTTTCTTT. The variable domain in full, with the rest retrieved from reference TRBV7-9 and TRBJ1-1, is DTGVSQNPRHKITKRGQNVTFRCDPISEHNRLYWYRQTLGQGPEFLTYFQNEAQLEKSRLLSDRFSAERPKGSFSTLEIQRTEQGDSAMYLCASSLGVMNTEAFFGQGTRLTVV.

The rearrangement joins TRBV5-1 to TRBJ1-4; 8 nucleotides match TRBD1. V was clipped by 2 bases and J by 4 bases; unmatched bases: 10. The germline CDR1 and CDR2 sequences are SGHRS and YFSETQ. The CDR3 sequence is 17 residues long. CDR3 region: CASSFVAGGQYNEKLFF. For the CDR3, the DNA is TGCGCCAGCAGCTTTGTGGCAGGGGGCCAGTATAATGAAAAACTGTTTTTT.

This clonotype was recorded a few times. V usage is TRBV27 and J usage is TRBJ2-1; the D gene is possibly TRBD2 (6 bases). The germline V gene has CDR1 MNHEY and CDR2 SMNVEV (reference sequence). The CDR3 consists of 15 residues. Trimming took 6 bases from V and 4 from J, leaving 16 bases between them. CDR3 sequence (DNA): TGTGCCAGCAGGGCGGGGCAGGGAGCTTACAATGAGCAGTTCTTC. Its protein is CASRAGQGAYNEQFF.

The chain has TRBV5-1 and TRBJ1-1, with 7 bases that match TRBD1. The V gene's germline CDR1 is SGHRS and CDR2 YFSETQ. The ends lost 4 bases at V and 2 bases at J; junction bases unmatched: 5. This CDR3 comprises 14 residues. The DNA of the CDR3 is TGCGCCAGCAGCGTAGGGGACAGAAACACTGAAGCTTTCTTT. Amino acids: CASSVGDRNTEAFF.

V and J are TRBV20-1 and TRBJ1-1, with 12 positions matching TRBD1. The J segment lost 5 bases and the V segment lost 6 bases, leaving 13 bases of the junction unmatched. CDR3 size: 16 residues. Germline CDR1 and CDR2: DFQATT and SNEGSKA (reference sequence). For the CDR3, the DNA is TGCAGTGCAAGTCGGGGGACAGGGGGCGCTGGGACTGAAGCTTTCTTT. The encoded protein is CSASRGTGGAGTEAFF.

The chain carries TRBV10-3 and TRBJ1-3; D is unclear. Trimming left V 3 bases short and J 0 bases short, with 9 bases between. This CDR3 is built from 15 residues. Germline CDR1 ENHRY, CDR2 SYGVKD. The chain's CDR3 is CAISEQLHSGNTIYF. In DNA, the CDR3 is TGTGCCATCAGTGAACAGCTCCACTCTGGAAACACCATATATTTT.

V gene TRBV7-9 combines with J gene TRBJ1-1; D remains unclear. V was pared by 5 bases and J by 4 bases, with 17 bases between. The CDR3 has 15 amino acids. CDR1 is SEHNR and CDR2 is FQNEAQ in the germline V gene (reference sequence). The CDR3 spells CASSQRAISSTEAFF. The CDR3 nucleotides read TGTGCCAGCAGCCAGAGGGCAATATCTAGCACTGAAGCTTTCTTT.

This rearrangement joins TRBV7-9 to TRBJ2-3, with a tentative D call TRBD2 (7 bases). V dropped 6 bases and J dropped 3 bases, with 13 bases sitting between them. CDR1 is SEHNR, CDR2 FQNEAQ, per germline (reference sequence). This CDR3 is built from 14 residues. This chain's CDR3 is CASRHGGLTDTQYF. The DNA of the CDR3 is TGTGCCAGCAGACACGGGGGGCTTACAGATACGCAGTATTTT.

This chain uses TRBV7-3 with TRBJ2-1, with 8 bases fitting TRBD1. The CDR3 runs to 13 residues. Germline V gene lookup returns CDR1 SGHTA and CDR2 FQGTGA. Trimming cost V 5 bases and J 12 bases; bases outside gene matches: 9. Here the CDR3 reads CASSPTGERAQFF. CDR3 bases: TGTGCCAGCAGCCCGACAGGGGAGCGGGCGCAGTTCTTC.

The chain joins TRBV6-1 to TRBJ2-7; D possibly uses TRBD1 or TRBD2 (5 bases each). The CDR3 extends over 14 amino acids. Germline CDR1 is MNHNS and CDR2 is SASEGT. Trimming took off 0 bases at V and 4 bases at J, with 10 bases between the two ends. The CDR3 nucleotides are TGTGCCAGCAGTGAAGCGGTCAGGGAGTACGAGCAGTACTTC. Translation gives CASSEAVREYEQYF.

The J gene is TRBJ2-7, the V gene TRBV6-6; D possibly corresponds to TRBD2 (6 bases). The CDR3 consists of 16 residues. The ends were cut back, 2 bases at V and 4 bases at J, with 18 bases in the middle. Germline CDR1 and CDR2: MNHNY and SVGAGI (reference sequence). The CDR3 coding sequence is TGTGCCAGCAGTTACGCTAGGGGCCCCGGGGGATACGAGCAGTACTTC. It codes for CASSYARGPGGYEQYF.

This clonotype was picked up a small number of times. J is TRBJ1-1 and V is TRBV3-1, with D perhaps TRBD1 (5 bases). Germline loops: CDR1 LGHDT, CDR2 YNNKEL (reference sequence). The V end lost 1 base, the J end lost 2 bases, and 11 bases lay between the germline ends. The CDR3 is 15 residues long. This chain's CDR3 is CASSQAGDANTEAFF. DNA for the CDR3: TGTGCCAGCAGCCAAGCCGGGGACGCTAACACTGAAGCTTTCTTT.

This clonotype was observed a handful of times. The CDR3 protein is CASSLMQETQYF. CDR3 bases: TGTGCCAGCAGCTTAATGCAAGAGACCCAGTACTTC. The J gene is TRBJ2-5, the V gene TRBV11-2; D is ambiguous. V dropped 2 bases and J dropped 2 bases, with 3 bases sitting between them. In germline, CDR1 is SGHAT, CDR2 FQNNGV. CDR3 length equals 12 residues.

The chain is built from TRBV20-1 and TRBJ2-7; 8 bases line up with TRBD2. This CDR3 contains 16 residues. CDR1 and CDR2 (germline): DFQATT, SNEGSKA (reference sequence). After removal of 0 bases from V and 3 bases from J, the junction contained 10 bases not matched to a gene. CDR3 DNA: TGCAGTGCTAGAGATCCCACGGGGGGGACCCGCTACGAGCAGTACTTC. Its protein is CSARDPTGGTRYEQYF.

This clonotype was found a few times. This chain connects TRBV5-1 to TRBJ1-6, with 8 positions matching TRBD1. With 1 base clipped from V and 9 bases from J, the junction kept 9 bases outside the gene matches. This CDR3 comprises 16 residues. Germline V gives CDR1 SGHRS, CDR2 YFSETQ. The CDR3 reads CASSLRPTGEGSPLHF. CDR3 DNA sequence: TGCGCCAGCAGCTTGAGGCCGACAGGGGAAGGTTCACCCCTCCACTTT.

The chain is built from TRBV5-1 and TRBJ1-2; TRBD1 aligns across 7 bases. The CDR3 has 14 residues. J gave up 0 bases and V 4 bases, and 3 bases lay outside the gene matches. Germline assignment: CDR1 SGHRS and CDR2 YFSETQ. CDR3 sequence: CASSAGQSNYGYTF. For the CDR3, the DNA is TGCGCCAGCAGCGCGGGACAGTCTAACTATGGCTACACCTTC. Combining the CDR3 with reference TRBV5-1 and TRBJ1-2 gives the whole variable domain KAGVTQTPRYLIKTRGQQVTLSCSPISGHRSVSWYQQTPGQGLQFLFEYFSETQRNKGNFPGRFSGRQFSNSRSEMNVSTLELGDSALYLCASSAGQSNYGYTFGSGTRLTVV.

There are a few counts of this clonotype. The rearrangement joins TRBV20-1 to TRBJ2-1; 11 bases align to TRBD2. Germline CDR1 reads DFQATT; CDR2 reads SNEGSKA (reference sequence). The CDR3 extends over 16 amino acids. With 2 bases clipped from V and 4 bases from J, the junction kept 7 bases outside the gene matches. Here the CDR3 DNA reads TGCAGTGCTAGATCCCCGGGACTAGCGGTATACAATGAGCAGTTCTTC. Its protein product is CSARSPGLAVYNEQFF.

This sequence joins TRBV11-2 and TRBJ2-3; TRBD1 aligns across 10 bases. Germline lookup yields CDR1 SGHAT and CDR2 FQNNGV. V was clipped by 3 bases and J by 5 bases; unmatched bases: 2. The CDR3 is 14 amino acids. The CDR3 region has the DNA TGTGCCAGCAGCTTCGACAGGGGGCAAGATACGCAGTATTTT. This gives the protein CASSFDRGQDTQYF.